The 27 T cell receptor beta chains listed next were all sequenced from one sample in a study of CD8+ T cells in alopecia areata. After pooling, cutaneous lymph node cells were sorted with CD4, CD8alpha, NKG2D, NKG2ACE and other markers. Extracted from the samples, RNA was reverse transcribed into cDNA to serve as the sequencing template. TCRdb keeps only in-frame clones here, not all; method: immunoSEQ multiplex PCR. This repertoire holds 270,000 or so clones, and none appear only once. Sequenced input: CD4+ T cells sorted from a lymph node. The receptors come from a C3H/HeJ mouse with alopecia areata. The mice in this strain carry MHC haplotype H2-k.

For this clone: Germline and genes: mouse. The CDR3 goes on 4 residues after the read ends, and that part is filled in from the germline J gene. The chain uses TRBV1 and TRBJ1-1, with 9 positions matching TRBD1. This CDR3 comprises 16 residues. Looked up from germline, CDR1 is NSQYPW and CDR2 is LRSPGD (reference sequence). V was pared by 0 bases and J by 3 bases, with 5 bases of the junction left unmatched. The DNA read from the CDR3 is TGCACCTGCAGTGCAGATCAGGGACAGGGCGACACA. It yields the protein CTCSADQGQGDT. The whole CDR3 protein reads CTCSADQGQGDTEVFF. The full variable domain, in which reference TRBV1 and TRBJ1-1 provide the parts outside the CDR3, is VTLLEQNPRWRLVPRGQAVNLRCILKNSQYPWMSWYQQDLQKQLQWLFTLRSPGDKEVKSLPGADYLATRVTDTELRLQVANMSQGRTLYCTCSADQGQGDTEVFFGKGTRLTVV.

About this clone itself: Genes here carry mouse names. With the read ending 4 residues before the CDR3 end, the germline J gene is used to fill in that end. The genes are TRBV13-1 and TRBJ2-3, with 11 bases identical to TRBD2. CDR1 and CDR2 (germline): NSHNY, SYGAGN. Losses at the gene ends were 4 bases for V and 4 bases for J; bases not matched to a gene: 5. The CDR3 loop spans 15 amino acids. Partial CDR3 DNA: TGTGCCAGCAGTCTCACTGGGGGGGCGCCAGAA. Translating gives CASSLTGGAPE. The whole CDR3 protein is CASSLTGGAPETLYF.

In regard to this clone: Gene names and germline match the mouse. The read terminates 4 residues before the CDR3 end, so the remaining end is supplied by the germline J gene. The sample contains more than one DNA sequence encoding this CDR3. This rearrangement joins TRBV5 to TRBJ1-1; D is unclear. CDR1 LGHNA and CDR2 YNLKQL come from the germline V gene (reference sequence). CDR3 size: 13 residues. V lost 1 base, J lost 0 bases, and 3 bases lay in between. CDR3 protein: CASSQVPNTEVFF. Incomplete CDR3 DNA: TGTGCCAGCAGCCAAGTTCCAAACACA.

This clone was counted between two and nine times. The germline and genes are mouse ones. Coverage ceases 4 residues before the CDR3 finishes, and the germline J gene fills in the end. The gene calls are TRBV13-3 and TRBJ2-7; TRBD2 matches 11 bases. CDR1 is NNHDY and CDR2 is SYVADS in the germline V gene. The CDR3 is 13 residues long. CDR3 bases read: TGTGCCAGCAGTCTGACTGGGGGGGAT. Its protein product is CASSLTGGD. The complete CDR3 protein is CASSLTGGDEQYF.

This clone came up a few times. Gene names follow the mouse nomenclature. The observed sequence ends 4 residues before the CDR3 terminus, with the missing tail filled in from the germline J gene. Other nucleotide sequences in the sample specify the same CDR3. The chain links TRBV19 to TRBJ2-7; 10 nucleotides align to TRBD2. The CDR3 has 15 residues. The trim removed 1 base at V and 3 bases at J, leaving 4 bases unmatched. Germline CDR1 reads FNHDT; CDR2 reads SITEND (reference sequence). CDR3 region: CASSIMGLGSYEQYF. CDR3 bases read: TGTGCCAGCAGTATAATGGGACTGGGGAGCTAT.

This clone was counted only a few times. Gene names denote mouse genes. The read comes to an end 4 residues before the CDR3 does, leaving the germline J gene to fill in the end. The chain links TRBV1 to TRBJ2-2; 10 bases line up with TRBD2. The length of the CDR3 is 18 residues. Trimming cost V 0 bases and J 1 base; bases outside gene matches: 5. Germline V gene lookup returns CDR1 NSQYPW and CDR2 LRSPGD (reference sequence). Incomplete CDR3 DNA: TGCACCTGCAGTGCAGATCCCTGGGGGGGCCTAAACACCGGG. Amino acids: CTCSADPWGGLNTG. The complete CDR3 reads CTCSADPWGGLNTGQLYF.

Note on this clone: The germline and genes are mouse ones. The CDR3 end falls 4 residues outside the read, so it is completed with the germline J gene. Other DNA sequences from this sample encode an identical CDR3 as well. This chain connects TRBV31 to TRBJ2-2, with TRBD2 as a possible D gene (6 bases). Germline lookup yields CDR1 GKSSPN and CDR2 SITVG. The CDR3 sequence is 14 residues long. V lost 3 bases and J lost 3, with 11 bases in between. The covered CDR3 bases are TGTGCCTGGAGCCTCTGGGGAGACACCGGG. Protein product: CAWSLWGDTG. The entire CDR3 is CAWSLWGDTGQLYF. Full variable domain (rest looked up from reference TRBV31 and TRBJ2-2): AQTIHQWPVAEIKAVGSPLSLGCTIKGKSSPNLYWYWQATGGTLQQLFYSITVGQVESVVQLNLSASRPKDDQFILSTEKLLLSHSGFYLCAWSLWGDTGQLYFGEGSKLTVL.

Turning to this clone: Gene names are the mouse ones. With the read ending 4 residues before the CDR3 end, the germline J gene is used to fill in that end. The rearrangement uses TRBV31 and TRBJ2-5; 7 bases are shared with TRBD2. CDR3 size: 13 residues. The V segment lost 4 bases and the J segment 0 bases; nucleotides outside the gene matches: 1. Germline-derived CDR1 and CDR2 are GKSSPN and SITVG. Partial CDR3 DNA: TGTGCCTGGAACTGGGGAAACCAAGAC. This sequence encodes CAWNWGNQD. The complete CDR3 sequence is CAWNWGNQDTQYF.

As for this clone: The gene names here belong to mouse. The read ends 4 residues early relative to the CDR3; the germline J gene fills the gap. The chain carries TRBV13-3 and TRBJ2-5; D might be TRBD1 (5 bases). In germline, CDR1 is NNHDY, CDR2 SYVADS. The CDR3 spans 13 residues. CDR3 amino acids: CASSPDKKDTQYF. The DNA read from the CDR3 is TGTGCCAGCAGCCCGGACAAAAAAGAC.

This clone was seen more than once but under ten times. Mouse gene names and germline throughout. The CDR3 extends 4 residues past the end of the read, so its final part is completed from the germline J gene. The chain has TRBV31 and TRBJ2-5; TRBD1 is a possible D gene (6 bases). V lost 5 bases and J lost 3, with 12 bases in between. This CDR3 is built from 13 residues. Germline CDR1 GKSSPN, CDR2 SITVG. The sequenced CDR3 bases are TGTGCCTGGTGTCCGGGACAACAAGAC. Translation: CAWCPGQQD. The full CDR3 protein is CAWCPGQQDTQYF.

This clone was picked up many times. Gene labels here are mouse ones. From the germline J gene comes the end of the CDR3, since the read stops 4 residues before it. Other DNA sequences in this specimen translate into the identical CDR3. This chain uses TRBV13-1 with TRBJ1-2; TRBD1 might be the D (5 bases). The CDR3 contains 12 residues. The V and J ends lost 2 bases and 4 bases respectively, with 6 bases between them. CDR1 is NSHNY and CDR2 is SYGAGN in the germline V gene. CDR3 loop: CASSEQGSDYTF. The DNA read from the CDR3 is TGTGCCAGCAGTGAGCAGGGCTCC.

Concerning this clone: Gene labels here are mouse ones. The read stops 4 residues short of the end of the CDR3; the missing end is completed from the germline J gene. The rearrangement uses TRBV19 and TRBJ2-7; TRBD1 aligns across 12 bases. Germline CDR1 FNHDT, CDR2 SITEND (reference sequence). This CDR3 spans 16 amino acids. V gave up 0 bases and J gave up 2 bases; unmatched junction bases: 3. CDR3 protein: CASSIGGTGGAYEQYF. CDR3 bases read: TGTGCCAGCAGTATAGGCGGGACAGGGGGCGCCTAT. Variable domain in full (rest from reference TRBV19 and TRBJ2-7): GGIITQTPKFLIGQEGQKLTLKCQQNFNHDTMYWYRQDSGKGLRLIYYSITENDLQKGDLSEGYDASREKKSSFSLTVTSAQKNEMAVFLCASSIGGTGGAYEQYFGPGTRLTVL.

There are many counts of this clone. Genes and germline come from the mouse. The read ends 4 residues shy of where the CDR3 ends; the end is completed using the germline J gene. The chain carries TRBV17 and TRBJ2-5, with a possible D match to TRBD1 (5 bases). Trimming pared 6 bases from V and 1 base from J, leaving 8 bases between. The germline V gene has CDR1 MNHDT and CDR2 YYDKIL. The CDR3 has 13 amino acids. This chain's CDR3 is CASSPRDQDTQYF. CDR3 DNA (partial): TGTGCTAGCAGCCCCAGGGACCAAGAC.

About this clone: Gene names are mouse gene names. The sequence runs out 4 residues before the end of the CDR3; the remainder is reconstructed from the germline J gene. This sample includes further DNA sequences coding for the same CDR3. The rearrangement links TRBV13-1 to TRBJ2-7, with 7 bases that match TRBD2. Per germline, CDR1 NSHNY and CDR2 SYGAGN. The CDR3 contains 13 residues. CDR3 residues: CASSDDWGDEQYF. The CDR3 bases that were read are TGTGCCAGCAGTGATGATTGGGGGGAT.

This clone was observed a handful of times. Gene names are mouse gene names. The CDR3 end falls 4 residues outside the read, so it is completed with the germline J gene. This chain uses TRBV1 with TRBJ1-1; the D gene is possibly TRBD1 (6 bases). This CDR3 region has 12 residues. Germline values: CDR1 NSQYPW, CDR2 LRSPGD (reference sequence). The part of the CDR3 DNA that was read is TGCACCTGCAGTGCAGTGGACAGA. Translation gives CTCSAVDR. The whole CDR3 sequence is CTCSAVDREVFF.

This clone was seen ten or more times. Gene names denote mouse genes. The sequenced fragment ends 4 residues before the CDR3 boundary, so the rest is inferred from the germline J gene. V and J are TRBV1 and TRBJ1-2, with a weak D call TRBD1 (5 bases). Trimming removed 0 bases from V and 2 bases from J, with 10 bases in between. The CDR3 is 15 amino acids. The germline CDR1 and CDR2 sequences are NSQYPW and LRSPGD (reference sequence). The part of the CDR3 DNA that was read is TGCACCTGCAGTGCAGAAAGGACAATCAACTCC. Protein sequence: CTCSAERTINS. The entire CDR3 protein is CTCSAERTINSDYTF.

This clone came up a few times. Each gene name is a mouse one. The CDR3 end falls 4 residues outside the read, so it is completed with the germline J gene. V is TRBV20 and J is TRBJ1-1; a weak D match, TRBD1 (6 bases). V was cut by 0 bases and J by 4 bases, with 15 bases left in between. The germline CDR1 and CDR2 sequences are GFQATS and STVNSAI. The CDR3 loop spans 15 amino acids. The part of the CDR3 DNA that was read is TGTGGTGCTAGGGATCAACTCTTCAGGGGCACA. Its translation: CGARDQLFRGT. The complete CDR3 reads CGARDQLFRGTEVFF.

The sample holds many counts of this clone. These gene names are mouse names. This CDR3 reads CASSFPTGRNTGQLYF. The sequenced part of the CDR3 DNA is TGTGCCAGCAGTTTCCCGACAGGGAGAAACACCGGG. The chain joins TRBV14 to TRBJ2-2, with 7 bases that match TRBD1. Coverage ceases 4 residues before the CDR3 finishes, and the germline J gene fills in the end. Unmatched junction bases numbered 4, after V lost 1 base and J lost 1 base. The germline V gene has CDR1 SGHDT and CDR2 FRDEAV. This CDR3 is built from 16 residues.

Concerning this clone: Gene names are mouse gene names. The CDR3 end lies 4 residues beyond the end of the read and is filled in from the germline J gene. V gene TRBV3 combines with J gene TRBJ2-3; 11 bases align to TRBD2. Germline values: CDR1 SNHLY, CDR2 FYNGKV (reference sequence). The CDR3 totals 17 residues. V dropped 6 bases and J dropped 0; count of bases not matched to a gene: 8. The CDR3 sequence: CASSDGTGGSSAETLYF. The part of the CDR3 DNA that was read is TGTGCCAGCAGTGACGGGACTGGGGGCTCTAGTGCAGAA.

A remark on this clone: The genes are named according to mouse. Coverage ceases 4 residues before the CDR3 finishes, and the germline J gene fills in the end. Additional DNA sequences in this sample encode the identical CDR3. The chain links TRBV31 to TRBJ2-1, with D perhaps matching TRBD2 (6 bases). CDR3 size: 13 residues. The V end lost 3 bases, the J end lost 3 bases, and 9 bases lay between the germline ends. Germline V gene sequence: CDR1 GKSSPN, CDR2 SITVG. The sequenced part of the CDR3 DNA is TGTGCCTGGAGCCGGGACTTCTATGCT. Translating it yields CAWSRDFYA. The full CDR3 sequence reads CAWSRDFYAEQFF.

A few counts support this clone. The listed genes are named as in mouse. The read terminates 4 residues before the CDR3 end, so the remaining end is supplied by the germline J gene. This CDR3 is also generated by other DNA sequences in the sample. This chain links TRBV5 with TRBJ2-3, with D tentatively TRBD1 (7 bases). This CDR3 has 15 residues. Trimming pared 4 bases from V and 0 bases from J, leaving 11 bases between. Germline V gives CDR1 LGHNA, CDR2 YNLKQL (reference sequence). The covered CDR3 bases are TGTGCCAGCAGCCCCCAGGGGGGTAGTGCAGAA. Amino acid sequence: CASSPQGGSAE. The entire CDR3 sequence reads CASSPQGGSAETLYF.

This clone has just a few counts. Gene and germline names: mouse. This CDR3 is CASSDGTAYTEVFF. CDR3 bases read: TGTGCCAGCAGTGATGGGACAGCATACACA. The rearrangement joins TRBV13-1 to TRBJ1-1; possibly TRBD1 for D (6 bases). The read is 4 residues too short to cover the CDR3 end, so that end is filled in from the germline J gene. The CDR3 length is 14 residues. Trimming shortened V by 0 bases and J by 3 bases, and 9 bases separated the two germline ends. The V gene's germline CDR1 is NSHNY and CDR2 SYGAGN.

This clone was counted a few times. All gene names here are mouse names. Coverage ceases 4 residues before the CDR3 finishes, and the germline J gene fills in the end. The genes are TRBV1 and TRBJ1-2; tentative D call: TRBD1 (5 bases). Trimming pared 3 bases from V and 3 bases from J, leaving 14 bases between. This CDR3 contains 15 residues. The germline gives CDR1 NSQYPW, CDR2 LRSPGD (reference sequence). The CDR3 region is CTCSARPGGDSDYTF. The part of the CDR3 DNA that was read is TGCACCTGCAGTGCTCGACCCGGGGGGGACTCC.

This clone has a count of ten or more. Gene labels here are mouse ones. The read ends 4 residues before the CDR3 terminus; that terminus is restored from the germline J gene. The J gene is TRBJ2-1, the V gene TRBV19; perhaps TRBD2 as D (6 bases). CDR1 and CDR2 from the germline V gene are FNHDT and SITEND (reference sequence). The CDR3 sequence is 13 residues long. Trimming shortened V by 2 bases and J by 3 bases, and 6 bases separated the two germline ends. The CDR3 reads CASSMGGYAEQFF. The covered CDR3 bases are TGTGCCAGCAGTATGGGGGGCTATGCT.

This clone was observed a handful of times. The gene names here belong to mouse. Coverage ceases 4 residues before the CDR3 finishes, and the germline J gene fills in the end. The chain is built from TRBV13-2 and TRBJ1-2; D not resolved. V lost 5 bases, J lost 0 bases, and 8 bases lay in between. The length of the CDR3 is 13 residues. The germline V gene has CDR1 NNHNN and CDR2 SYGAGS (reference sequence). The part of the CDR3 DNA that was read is TGTGCCAGCGGGGCCACAGCAAACTCC. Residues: CASGATANS. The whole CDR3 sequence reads CASGATANSDYTF.

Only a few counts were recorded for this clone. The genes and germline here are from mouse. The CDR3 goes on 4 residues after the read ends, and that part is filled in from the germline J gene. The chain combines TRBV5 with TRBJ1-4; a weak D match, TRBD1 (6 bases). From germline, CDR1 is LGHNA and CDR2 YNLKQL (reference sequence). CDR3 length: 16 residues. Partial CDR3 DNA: TGTGCCAGCAGCCAACCGGGACTGGGGGGCTCCGAA. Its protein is CASSQPGLGGSE. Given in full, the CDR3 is CASSQPGLGGSERLFF.

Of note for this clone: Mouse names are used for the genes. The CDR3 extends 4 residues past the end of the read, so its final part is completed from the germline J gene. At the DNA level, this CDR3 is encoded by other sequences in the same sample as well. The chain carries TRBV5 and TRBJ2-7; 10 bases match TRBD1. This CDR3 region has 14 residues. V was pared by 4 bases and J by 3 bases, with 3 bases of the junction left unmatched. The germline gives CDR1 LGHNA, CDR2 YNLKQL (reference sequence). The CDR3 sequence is CASSPRDRGYEQYF. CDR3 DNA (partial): TGTGCCAGCAGCCCCCGGGACAGGGGCTAT.